This T cell receptor (beta chain) was profiled in a study of vaccination and CD4 T cells after COVID-19. The overall study: Six men and four women formed the convalescents, two being Hispanic. Cultures serving as controls received a peptide pool (CEFX or HIV-1 Nef) or no peptide. Overlapping spike peptides from SARS-CoV-2, HCoV-NL63, HCoV-OC43 and HCoV-229E served to stimulate the cells.

Remarks on this clonotype: Its specificity is not known.

The time point was: late sampling 161 to 241 days after vaccination in three convalescent patients. The treatment denotes: approximately nine-day PBMC culture with coronavirus spike peptide pools or control peptides (ViraFEST assay). At both days 3 and 7, half the medium was replaced with fresh IL-2 medium. Cultured CD4+ T cell DNA underwent sequencing with the Oncomine TCR Beta short-read assay. Using its own MiXCR run on the PCR reads, TCRdb lists one record per CDR3 protein. The sample holds about 24,000 distinct CDR3 sequences, 30% seen once. Germline CDR1 and CDR2: DFQATT and SNEGSKA (reference sequence). This CDR3 spans 17 amino acids. The junction had 19 bases not matched to a gene; V was cut back by 6 bases and J by 3 bases.

The sequence derives from a human donor who had recovered from COVID-19. Here the sequenced sample was CD4+ T cells from blood, cultured in vitro, taken about 7 months after SARS-CoV-2 vaccination. The gene calls are TRBV20-1 and TRBJ2-7; 8 positions agree with TRBD1. The CDR3 region has the DNA TGCAGTGCACCCCCCCCCTTGGACAGGGCTAAGGACTACGAGCAGTACTTC. Amino acid sequence: CSAPPPLDRAKDYEQYF.